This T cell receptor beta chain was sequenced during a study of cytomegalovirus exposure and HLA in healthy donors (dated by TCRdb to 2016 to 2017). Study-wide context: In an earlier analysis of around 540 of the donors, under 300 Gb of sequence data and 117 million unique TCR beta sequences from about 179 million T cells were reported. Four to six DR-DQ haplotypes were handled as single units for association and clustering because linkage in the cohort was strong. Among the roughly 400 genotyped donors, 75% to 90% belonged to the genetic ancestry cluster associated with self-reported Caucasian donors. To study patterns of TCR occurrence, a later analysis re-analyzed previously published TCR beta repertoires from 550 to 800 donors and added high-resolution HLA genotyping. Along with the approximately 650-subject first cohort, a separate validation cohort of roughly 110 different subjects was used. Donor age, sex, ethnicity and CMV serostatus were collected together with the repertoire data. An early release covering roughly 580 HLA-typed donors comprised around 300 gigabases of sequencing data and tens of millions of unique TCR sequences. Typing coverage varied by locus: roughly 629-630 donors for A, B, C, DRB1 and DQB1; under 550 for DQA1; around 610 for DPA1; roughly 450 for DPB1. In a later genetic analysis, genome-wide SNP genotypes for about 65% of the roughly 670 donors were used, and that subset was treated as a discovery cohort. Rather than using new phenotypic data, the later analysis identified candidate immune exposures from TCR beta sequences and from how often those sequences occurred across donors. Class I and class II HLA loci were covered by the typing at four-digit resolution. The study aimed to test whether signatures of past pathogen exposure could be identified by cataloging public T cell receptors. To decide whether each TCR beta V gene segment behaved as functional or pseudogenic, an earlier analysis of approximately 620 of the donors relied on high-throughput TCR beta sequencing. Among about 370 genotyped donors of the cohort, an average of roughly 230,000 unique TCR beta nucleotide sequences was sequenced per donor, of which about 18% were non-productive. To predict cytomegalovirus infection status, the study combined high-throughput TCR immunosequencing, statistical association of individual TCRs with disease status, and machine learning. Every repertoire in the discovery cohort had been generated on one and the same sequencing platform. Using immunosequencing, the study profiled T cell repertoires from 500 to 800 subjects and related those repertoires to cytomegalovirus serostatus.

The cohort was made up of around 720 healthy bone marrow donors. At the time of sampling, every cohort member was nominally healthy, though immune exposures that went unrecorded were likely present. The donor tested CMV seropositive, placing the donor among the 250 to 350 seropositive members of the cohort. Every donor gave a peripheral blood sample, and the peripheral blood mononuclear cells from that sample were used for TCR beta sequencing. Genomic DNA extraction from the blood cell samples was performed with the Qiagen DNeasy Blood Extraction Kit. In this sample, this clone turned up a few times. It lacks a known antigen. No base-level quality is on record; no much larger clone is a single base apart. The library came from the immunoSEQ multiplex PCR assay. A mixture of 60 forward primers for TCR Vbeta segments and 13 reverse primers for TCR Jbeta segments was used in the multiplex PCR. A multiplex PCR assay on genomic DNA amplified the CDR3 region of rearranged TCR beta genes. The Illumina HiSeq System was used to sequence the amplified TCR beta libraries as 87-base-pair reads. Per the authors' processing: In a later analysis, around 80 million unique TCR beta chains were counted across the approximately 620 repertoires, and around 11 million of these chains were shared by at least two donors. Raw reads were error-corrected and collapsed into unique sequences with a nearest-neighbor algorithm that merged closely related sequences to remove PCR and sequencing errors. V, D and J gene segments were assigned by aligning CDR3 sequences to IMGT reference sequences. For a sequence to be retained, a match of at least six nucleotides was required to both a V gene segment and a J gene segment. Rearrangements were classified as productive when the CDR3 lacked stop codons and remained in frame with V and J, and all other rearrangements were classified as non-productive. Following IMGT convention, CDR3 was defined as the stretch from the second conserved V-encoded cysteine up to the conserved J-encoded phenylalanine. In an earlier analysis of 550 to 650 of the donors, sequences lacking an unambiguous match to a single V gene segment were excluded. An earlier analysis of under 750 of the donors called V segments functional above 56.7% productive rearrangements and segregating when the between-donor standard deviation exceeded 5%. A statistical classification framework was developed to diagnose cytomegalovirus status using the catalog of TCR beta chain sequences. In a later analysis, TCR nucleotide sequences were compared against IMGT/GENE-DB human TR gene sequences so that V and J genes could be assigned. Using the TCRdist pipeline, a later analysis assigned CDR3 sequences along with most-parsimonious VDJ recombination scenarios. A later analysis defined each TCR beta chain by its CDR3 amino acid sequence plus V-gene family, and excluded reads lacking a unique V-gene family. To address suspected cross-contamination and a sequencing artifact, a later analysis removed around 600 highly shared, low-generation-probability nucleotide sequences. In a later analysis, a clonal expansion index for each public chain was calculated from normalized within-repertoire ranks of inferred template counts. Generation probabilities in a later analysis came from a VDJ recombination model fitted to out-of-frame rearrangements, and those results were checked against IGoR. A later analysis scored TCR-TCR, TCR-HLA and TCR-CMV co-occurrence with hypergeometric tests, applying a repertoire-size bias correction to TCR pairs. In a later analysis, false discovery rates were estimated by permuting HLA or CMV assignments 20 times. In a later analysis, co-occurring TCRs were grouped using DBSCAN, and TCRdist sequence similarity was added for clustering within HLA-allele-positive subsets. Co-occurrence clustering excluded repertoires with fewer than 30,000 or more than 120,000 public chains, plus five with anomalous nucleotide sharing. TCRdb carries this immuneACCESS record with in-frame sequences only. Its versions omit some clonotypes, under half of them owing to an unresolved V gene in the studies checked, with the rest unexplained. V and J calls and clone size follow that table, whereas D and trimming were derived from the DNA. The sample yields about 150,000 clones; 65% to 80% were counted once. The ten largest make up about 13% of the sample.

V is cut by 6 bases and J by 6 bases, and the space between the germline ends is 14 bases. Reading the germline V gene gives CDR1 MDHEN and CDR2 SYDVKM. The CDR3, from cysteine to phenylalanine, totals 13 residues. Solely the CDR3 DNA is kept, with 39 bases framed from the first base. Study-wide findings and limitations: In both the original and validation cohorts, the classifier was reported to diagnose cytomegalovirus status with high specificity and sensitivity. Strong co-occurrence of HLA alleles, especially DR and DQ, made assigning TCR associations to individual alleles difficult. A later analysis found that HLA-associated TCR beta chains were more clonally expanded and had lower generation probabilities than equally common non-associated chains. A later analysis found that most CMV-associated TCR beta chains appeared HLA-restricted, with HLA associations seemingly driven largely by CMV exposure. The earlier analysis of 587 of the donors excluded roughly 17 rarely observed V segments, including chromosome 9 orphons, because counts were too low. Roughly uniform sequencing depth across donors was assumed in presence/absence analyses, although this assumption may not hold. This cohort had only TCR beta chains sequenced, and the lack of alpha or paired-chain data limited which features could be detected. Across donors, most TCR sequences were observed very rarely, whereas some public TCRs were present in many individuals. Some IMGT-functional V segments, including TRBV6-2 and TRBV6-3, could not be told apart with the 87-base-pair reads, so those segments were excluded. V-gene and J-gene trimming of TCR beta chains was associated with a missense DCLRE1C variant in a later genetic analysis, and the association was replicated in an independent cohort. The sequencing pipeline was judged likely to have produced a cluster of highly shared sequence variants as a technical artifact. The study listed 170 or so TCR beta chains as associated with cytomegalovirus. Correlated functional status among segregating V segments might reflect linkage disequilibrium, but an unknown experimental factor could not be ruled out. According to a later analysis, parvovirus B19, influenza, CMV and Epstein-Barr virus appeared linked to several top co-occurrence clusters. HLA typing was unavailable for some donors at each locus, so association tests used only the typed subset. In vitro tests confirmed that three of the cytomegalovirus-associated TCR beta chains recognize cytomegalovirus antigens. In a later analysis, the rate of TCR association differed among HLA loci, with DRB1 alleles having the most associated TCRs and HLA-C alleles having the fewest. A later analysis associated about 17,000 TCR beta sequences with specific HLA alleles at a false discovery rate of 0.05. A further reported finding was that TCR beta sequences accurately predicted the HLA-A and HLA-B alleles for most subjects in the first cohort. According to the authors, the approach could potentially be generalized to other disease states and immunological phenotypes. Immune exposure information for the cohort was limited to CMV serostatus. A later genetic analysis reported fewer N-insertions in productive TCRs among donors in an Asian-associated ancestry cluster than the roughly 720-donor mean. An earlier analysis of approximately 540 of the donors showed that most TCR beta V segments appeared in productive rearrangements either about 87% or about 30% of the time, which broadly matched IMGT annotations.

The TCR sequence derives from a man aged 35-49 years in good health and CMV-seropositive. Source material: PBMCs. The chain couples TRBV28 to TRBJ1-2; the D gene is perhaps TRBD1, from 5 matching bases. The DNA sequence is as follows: TGTGCCAGCAGGCCCCCAGGGATCAATGGCTACACCTTC. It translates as CASRPPGINGYTF.